One sample yielded the 14 T cell receptor beta chains listed below, sequenced in a study of cytomegalovirus exposure and HLA in healthy donors. Vbeta (60) and Jbeta (13) primers were used in the PCR. The method was immunoSEQ multiplex PCR; TCRdb's version includes in-frame clones alone and lacks a portion of them. The sample data list around 120,000 clones. The sample comprised PBMCs. The origin of the receptors is a man between 18 and 29 years old in good health and CMV-seronegative.

This chain uses TRBV19 with TRBJ2-1, with 8 bases matching TRBD2. J gave up 13 bases and V 3 bases, and 11 bases lay outside the gene matches. CDR1 is LNHDA and CDR2 is SQIVND in the germline V gene (reference sequence). The CDR3 has 14 residues. The CDR3 DNA follows: TGTGCCAGTAGTATTCCCGGGAGGGAAGGAAAACAGTTCTTC. This gives the protein CASSIPGREGKQFF.

This rearrangement joins TRBV11-3 to TRBJ2-5; 8 nucleotides line up with TRBD2. After removal of 5 bases from V and 5 bases from J, the junction contained 13 bases not matched to a gene. CDR1 and CDR2 (germline): SGHNT, YENEEA. CDR3 length: 16 amino acids. CDR3 region: CASSPSFGGETETQYF. The CDR3 DNA is TGTGCCAGCAGCCCCAGCTTCGGGGGGGAAACGGAGACCCAGTACTTC. The variable domain in full, completed from reference TRBV11-3 and TRBJ2-5, reads EAGVVQSPRYKIIEKKQPVAFWCNPISGHNTLYWYLQNLGQGPELLIRYENEEAVDDSQLPKDRFSAERLKGVDSTLKIQPAELGDSAVYLCASSPSFGGETETQYFGPGTRLLVL.

On this clone itself: Other DNA sequences within the sample encode an identical CDR3. The V and J genes are TRBV25-1 and TRBJ1-1; TRBD1 matches 11 bases. The CDR3 is made up of 15 amino acids. The V gene's germline CDR1 is MGHDK and CDR2 SYGVNS. V was clipped by 6 bases and J by 3 bases; unmatched bases: 6. The CDR3 protein is CASSARTGGYTEAFF. The CDR3 coding sequence is TGTGCCAGCAGCGCTCGGACAGGGGGCTACACTGAAGCTTTCTTT. The variable domain in full, with the rest retrieved from reference TRBV25-1 and TRBJ1-1, is EADIYQTPRYLVIGTGKKITLECSQTMGHDKMYWYQQDPGMELHLIHYSYGVNSTEKGDLSSESTVSRIRTEHFPLTLESARPSHTSQYLCASSARTGGYTEAFFGQGTRLTVV.

The chain carries TRBV7-9 and TRBJ1-1; unclear D gene. The germline V gene has CDR1 SEHNR and CDR2 FQNEAQ (reference sequence). The CDR3 has 14 amino acids. The V gene lost 5 bases and the J gene lost 6 bases, with 16 bases spanning the gap. The CDR3 protein is CASSQDGVFAEAFF. In DNA form, the CDR3 reads TGTGCCAGCAGCCAGGACGGGGTATTCGCTGAAGCTTTCTTT.

The rearrangement uses TRBV27 and TRBJ2-7; D possibly corresponds to TRBD2 (6 bases). The germline gives CDR1 MNHEY, CDR2 SMNVEV (reference sequence). The CDR3 totals 15 residues. V shed 4 bases and J shed 4 bases, with 17 bases lying between them. This CDR3 is CASSSRGTGPYEQYF. CDR3 nucleotides: TGTGCCAGCAGTTCCCGGGGGACTGGGCCATACGAGCAGTACTTC.

The chain combines TRBV7-9 with TRBJ2-3; 8 nucleotides match TRBD2. Trimming at V came to 1 base and at J to 5 bases, leaving 5 bases not matched to a gene. This CDR3 contains 15 residues. Germline assignment: CDR1 SEHNR and CDR2 FQNEAQ (reference sequence). CDR3 sequence: CASSLGSGEVDTQYF. For the CDR3, the DNA is TGTGCCAGCAGCTTAGGTAGCGGGGAAGTAGATACGCAGTATTTT. Based on the CDR3 plus reference TRBV7-9 and TRBJ2-3, the full variable domain is DTGVSQNPRHKITKRGQNVTFRCDPISEHNRLYWYRQTLGQGPEFLTYFQNEAQLEKSRLLSDRFSAERPKGSFSTLEIQRTEQGDSAMYLCASSLGSGEVDTQYFGPGTRLTVL.

This chain connects TRBV7-8 to TRBJ2-1; 10 bases are a match to TRBD2. Trimming took 5 bases from V and 9 from J; bases not matched to a gene: 16. The germline CDR1 and CDR2 sequences are SGHVS and FQNEAQ. This CDR3 comprises 17 residues. CDR3 sequence: CASSPPVTSGRAREQFF. The CDR3 nucleotides are TGTGCCAGCAGCCCCCCAGTTACAAGCGGGAGGGCTCGTGAGCAGTTCTTC.

The chain uses TRBV7-9 and TRBJ2-3; TRBD2 is a possible D gene (5 bases). Germline lookup yields CDR1 SEHNR and CDR2 FQNEAQ (reference sequence). With 5 bases removed from V and 4 bases from J, the gap between germline ends came to 16 bases. The CDR3 has 15 amino acids. CDR3 amino acids: CASSPSGGGSDTQYF. CDR3 in DNA: TGTGCCAGCAGCCCCTCCGGAGGAGGCTCAGATACGCAGTATTTT.

Concerning this clone: Compared with germline, one end of the junction differs, possibly owing to a read error. This chain joins TRBV10-1 and TRBJ2-1; 12 nucleotides align to TRBD2. The CDR3 has 12 amino acids. The germline CDR1 and CDR2 sequences are WNHNN and SYGVQD (reference sequence). CDR3 region: CASGEGLAGQFF. CDR3 DNA: TGCGCCAGCGGTGAGGGACTAGCGGGGCAGTTCTTC.

In the case of this clone: Within the sample, other DNA sequences also encode this same CDR3. The rearrangement joins TRBV5-1 to TRBJ2-1, with 11 bases fitting TRBD2. In germline, CDR1 is SGHRS, CDR2 YFSETQ. V trimming: 0 bases; J trimming: 6 bases; junction bases outside the gene matches: 2. The CDR3 spans 15 residues. Here the CDR3 reads CASSLASGGPNEQFF. The CDR3 nucleotides are TGCGCCAGCAGCTTGGCTAGCGGGGGGCCCAATGAGCAGTTCTTC.

The chain recombines TRBV5-1 with TRBJ2-7; TRBD2 matches 8 bases. The J segment lost 8 bases and the V segment lost 0 bases, leaving 10 bases of the junction unmatched. The CDR3 covers 15 residues. CDR1 and CDR2 from the germline V gene are SGHRS and YFSETQ. The CDR3 nucleotides are TGCGCCAGCAGCTTGGCCATACTAGCGGAGAAGCAGCAGTACTTC. It encodes CASSLAILAEKQQYF.

Here the CDR3 reads CAWSGPTAYNEQFF. CDR3 nucleotide sequence: TGTGCCTGGAGTGGACCTACAGCATACAATGAGCAGTTCTTC. This chain uses TRBV30 with TRBJ2-1; D ambiguous. The germline V gene has CDR1 GTSNPN and CDR2 SVGIG (reference sequence). Trimming left V 1 base short and J 4 bases short, with 11 bases between. The CDR3 is 14 amino acids. Looking up the rest from reference TRBV30 and TRBJ2-1 gives the full variable domain: SQTIHQWPATLVQPVGSPLSLECTVEGTSNPNLYWYRQAAGRGLQLLFYSVGIGQISSEVPQNLSASRPQDRQFILSSKKLLLSDSGFYLCAWSGPTAYNEQFFGPGTRLTVL.

This chain connects TRBV25-1 to TRBJ2-1; D not resolved. Germline V lookup: CDR1 MGHDK, CDR2 SYGVNS. The V gene lost 5 bases and the J gene lost 0 bases, with 17 bases spanning the gap. CDR3 size: 17 residues. The CDR3 region is CASSPRGQSSSYNEQFF. DNA for the CDR3: TGTGCCAGCAGTCCCCGTGGGCAGTCGAGCTCCTACAATGAGCAGTTCTTC.

V and J are TRBV9 and TRBJ1-2; 9 nucleotides match TRBD1. V lost 4 bases, J lost 7 bases, and 14 bases stayed unmatched. CDR1 is SGDLS, CDR2 YYNGEE, per germline. There are 16 residues in the CDR3. The CDR3 loop reads CASSPGTGIEWSGYTF. For the CDR3, the DNA is TGTGCCAGCAGCCCCGGGACAGGGATCGAGTGGAGTGGCTACACCTTC.